This TCR beta chain was profiled in a study of cytomegalovirus exposure and HLA in healthy donors. Study findings and constraints: Researchers reportedly found TCR beta sequences accurately predicted most subjects' HLA-A and HLA-B alleles.

Comments on this clone: Its cognate antigen is unknown.

The PCR contained 60 Vbeta and 13 Jbeta primers. Sequencing used immunoSEQ multiplex PCR; TCRdb keeps in-frame clones, though not all of them. The sample lists about 96,000 clones; roughly 79% were seen once. Sequenced input: PBMCs. This clonotype was obtained from a female donor in good health and CMV-seropositive.

The CDR3 is CASSDIQGNEQFF. Written as DNA, the CDR3 is TGCGCCAGCAGCGACATACAGGGGAATGAGCAGTTCTTC. The chain joins TRBV5-1 to TRBJ2-1; 7 nucleotides match TRBD1. V was pared by 4 bases and J by 7 bases, with 5 bases of the junction left unmatched. Per germline, CDR1 SGHRS and CDR2 YFSETQ. CDR3 size: 13 residues.